The rows below give T cell receptor beta chains drawn from one sample of a study of blood T cell repertoires in COVID-19. Profiling relied on immunoSEQ multiplex PCR, and the TCRdb table lists in-frame clones only, not all of them. The data contain some 400,000 clones, approximately 89% of them seen just once; the ten biggest clones take up 0.7% to 0.95%. Sequencing used PBMCs or T cells enriched from blood (not recorded which). The receptor source for this set is a woman in her 40s who had been exposed to COVID-19. The CDR3 runs from the conserved cysteine through the conserved F or W. The D gene is left open where the match is weak. A clone size is listed for some rows: how often the clone was seen (once, few, many), or a class if it is expanded.

CDR3 length | J gene | V gene | clone size | D gene | CDR3 DNA | CDR3 protein
17 | TRBJ1-2 | TRBV15 | - | TRBD1 | TGTGCCACCAGCAGAGATCACGTCCAGGGGGCTTTATATGGCTACACCTTC | CATSRDHVQGALYGYTF
19 | TRBJ1-1 | TRBV18 | - | TRBD1 | TGTGCCAGCTCACCTAGAGCCGGGACAGGGGCCGGGAGGAACACTGAAGCTTTCTTT | CASSPRAGTGAGRNTEAFF
14 | TRBJ2-3 | TRBV9 | - | - | TGTGCCAGCAGCGTAGCCGGGAGTACAGATACGCAGTATTTT | CASSVAGSTDTQYF
16 | TRBJ2-1 | TRBV30 | once | - | TGTGCCTGGAGTGTGGGAGGACTGAGCTCCTACAATGAGCAGTTCTTC | CAWSVGGLSSYNEQFF
11 | TRBJ1-1 | TRBV5-1 | - | - | TGCGCCAGCAGCCAGGCAGGGTTGTCTTTCTTT | CASSQAGLSFF
14 | TRBJ2-2 | TRBV30 | - | - | TGTGCCTGGAGTTTTATGGGACTCACCGGGGAGCTGTTTTTT | CAWSFMGLTGELFF
15 | TRBJ1-1 | TRBV10-2 | - | - | TGCGCCAGCAGTGAAGTATCGACGGGGAACACTGAAGCTTTCTTT | CASSEVSTGNTEAFF
16 | TRBJ1-1 | TRBV18 | - | TRBD1 | TGTGCCAGCTCACCACCCCGGACAGGGGGCTTCGGGGAAGCTTTCTTT | CASSPPRTGGFGEAFF
14 | TRBJ2-3 | TRBV5-1 | - | - | TGCGCCAGCAGCTTGACCGCCGGTCAAGATACGCAGTATTTT | CASSLTAGQDTQYF
16 | TRBJ2-3 | TRBV11-3 | - | - | TGTGCCAGCAGCTTCGGGAGACGGGTTCACACAGATACGCAGTATTTT | CASSFGRRVHTDTQYF
13 | TRBJ1-1 | TRBV30 | - | - | TGTGCCTGGTCCAGGGTAAGGAACACTGAAGCTTTCTTT | CAWSRVRNTEAFF
14 | TRBJ1-1 | TRBV2 | - | - | TGTGCCAGCATTTTAGGACAGCCCTTCTCTGAAGCTTTCTTT | CASILGQPFSEAFF
13 | TRBJ2-7 | TRBV6-1 | once | - | TGTGCCAGCCACGGGGGTGGCGCCCAGCAGCAGTACTTC | CASHGGGAQQQYF
15 | TRBJ2-2 | TRBV9 | - | - | TGTGCCAGCAGCCTGCGAGACAGTTACACCGGGGAGCTGTTTTTT | CASSLRDSYTGELFF
15 | TRBJ1-3 | TRBV18 | - | TRBD1 | TGTGCCAGCTCACCTACGACAGGGCACAGAAACACCATATATTTT | CASSPTTGHRNTIYF
13 | TRBJ2-5 | TRBV5-1 | - | - | TGCGCCAGCAGCTTGCTGACTGAGGAGACCCAGTACTTC | CASSLLTEETQYF
15 | TRBJ2-2 | TRBV27 | - | TRBD1 | TGTGCCAGCGGCAGGGACAGGATGAACACCGGGGAGCTGTTTTTT | CASGRDRMNTGELFF
17 | TRBJ2-7 | TRBV5-1 | - | TRBD2 | TGCGCCAGCAGCTTGGATCCTAGCGGGAGGGCCATTTACGAGCAGTACTTC | CASSLDPSGRAIYEQYF
16 | TRBJ2-7 | TRBV7-2 | once | - | TGTGCCAGCAGCTTACTCCCAGGCCGCTCTGGTTACGAGCAGTACTTC | CASSLLPGRSGYEQYF
15 | TRBJ2-7 | TRBV6-4 | once | - | TGTGCCAGCAGTGACTGGTTCTCCAGCTCCTACGAGCAGTACTTC | CASSDWFSSSYEQYF
15 | TRBJ2-3 | TRBV7-2 | - | TRBD2 | TGTGCCAGCAGCTTAGAGGGACTACCCACAGATACGCAGTATTTT | CASSLEGLPTDTQYF
15 | TRBJ1-6 | TRBV7-3 | - | TRBD1 | TGTGCCAGCAGCTCACAGGGGGAGGGGAAATCACCCCTCCACTTT | CASSSQGEGKSPLHF
16 | TRBJ2-7 | TRBV15 | - | - | TGTGCCACCAGCAGAGATTTAATAACCGAGACCTACGAGCAGTACTTC | CATSRDLITETYEQYF
19 | TRBJ2-3 | TRBV7-9 | - | TRBD2 | TGTGCCAGCAGCTTAGCGGGACTAGCGGGAGGCCGTAGGGCAGATACGCAGTATTTT | CASSLAGLAGGRRADTQYF
16 | TRBJ1-4 | TRBV4-3 | few | - | TGCGCCAGCAGCCGGGAGCGAGGGATCACTAATGAAAAACTGTTTTTT | CASSRERGITNEKLFF
15 | TRBJ1-6 | TRBV2 | - | - | TGTGCCAGCAGTGAAGCGGGTTTTTTAAGCGCACCCCTCCACTTT | CASSEAGFLSAPLHF
12 | TRBJ1-1 | TRBV2 | - | TRBD1 | TGTGCCAGCATAGACAGGGCCACTGAAGCTTTCTTT | CASIDRATEAFF
14 | TRBJ1-1 | TRBV5-4 | - | TRBD1 | TGTGCCAGCAGCTTTGACAGGGGGAGACCTGAAGCTTTCTTT | CASSFDRGRPEAFF
19 | TRBJ2-1 | TRBV5-1 | - | TRBD2 | TGCGCCAGCAGCTTCTCACTGAATAGCGGGAGGCTCCGGGGCAATGAGCAGTTCTTC | CASSFSLNSGRLRGNEQFF
16 | TRBJ2-1 | TRBV14 | - | TRBD1 | TGTGCCAGCAGCCCCCGACAGGGAATCTCCTACAATGAGCAGTTCTTC | CASSPRQGISYNEQFF